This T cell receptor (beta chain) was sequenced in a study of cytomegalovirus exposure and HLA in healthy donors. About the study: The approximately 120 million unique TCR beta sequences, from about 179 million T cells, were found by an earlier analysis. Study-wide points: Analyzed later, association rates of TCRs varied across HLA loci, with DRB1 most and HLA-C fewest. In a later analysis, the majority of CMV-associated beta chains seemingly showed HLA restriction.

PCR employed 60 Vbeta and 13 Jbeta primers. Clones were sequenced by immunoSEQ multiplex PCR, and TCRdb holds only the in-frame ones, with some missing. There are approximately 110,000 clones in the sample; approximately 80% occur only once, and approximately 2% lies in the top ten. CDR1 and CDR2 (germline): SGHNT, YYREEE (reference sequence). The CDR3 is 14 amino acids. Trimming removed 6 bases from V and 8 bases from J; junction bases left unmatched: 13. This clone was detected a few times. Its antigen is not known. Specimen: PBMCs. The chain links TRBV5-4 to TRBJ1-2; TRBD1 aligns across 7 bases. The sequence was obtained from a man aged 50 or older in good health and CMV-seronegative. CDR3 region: CASIGGDSPLGYTF. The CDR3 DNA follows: TGTGCCAGCATCGGGGGGGACAGCCCCCTGGGCTACACCTTC.